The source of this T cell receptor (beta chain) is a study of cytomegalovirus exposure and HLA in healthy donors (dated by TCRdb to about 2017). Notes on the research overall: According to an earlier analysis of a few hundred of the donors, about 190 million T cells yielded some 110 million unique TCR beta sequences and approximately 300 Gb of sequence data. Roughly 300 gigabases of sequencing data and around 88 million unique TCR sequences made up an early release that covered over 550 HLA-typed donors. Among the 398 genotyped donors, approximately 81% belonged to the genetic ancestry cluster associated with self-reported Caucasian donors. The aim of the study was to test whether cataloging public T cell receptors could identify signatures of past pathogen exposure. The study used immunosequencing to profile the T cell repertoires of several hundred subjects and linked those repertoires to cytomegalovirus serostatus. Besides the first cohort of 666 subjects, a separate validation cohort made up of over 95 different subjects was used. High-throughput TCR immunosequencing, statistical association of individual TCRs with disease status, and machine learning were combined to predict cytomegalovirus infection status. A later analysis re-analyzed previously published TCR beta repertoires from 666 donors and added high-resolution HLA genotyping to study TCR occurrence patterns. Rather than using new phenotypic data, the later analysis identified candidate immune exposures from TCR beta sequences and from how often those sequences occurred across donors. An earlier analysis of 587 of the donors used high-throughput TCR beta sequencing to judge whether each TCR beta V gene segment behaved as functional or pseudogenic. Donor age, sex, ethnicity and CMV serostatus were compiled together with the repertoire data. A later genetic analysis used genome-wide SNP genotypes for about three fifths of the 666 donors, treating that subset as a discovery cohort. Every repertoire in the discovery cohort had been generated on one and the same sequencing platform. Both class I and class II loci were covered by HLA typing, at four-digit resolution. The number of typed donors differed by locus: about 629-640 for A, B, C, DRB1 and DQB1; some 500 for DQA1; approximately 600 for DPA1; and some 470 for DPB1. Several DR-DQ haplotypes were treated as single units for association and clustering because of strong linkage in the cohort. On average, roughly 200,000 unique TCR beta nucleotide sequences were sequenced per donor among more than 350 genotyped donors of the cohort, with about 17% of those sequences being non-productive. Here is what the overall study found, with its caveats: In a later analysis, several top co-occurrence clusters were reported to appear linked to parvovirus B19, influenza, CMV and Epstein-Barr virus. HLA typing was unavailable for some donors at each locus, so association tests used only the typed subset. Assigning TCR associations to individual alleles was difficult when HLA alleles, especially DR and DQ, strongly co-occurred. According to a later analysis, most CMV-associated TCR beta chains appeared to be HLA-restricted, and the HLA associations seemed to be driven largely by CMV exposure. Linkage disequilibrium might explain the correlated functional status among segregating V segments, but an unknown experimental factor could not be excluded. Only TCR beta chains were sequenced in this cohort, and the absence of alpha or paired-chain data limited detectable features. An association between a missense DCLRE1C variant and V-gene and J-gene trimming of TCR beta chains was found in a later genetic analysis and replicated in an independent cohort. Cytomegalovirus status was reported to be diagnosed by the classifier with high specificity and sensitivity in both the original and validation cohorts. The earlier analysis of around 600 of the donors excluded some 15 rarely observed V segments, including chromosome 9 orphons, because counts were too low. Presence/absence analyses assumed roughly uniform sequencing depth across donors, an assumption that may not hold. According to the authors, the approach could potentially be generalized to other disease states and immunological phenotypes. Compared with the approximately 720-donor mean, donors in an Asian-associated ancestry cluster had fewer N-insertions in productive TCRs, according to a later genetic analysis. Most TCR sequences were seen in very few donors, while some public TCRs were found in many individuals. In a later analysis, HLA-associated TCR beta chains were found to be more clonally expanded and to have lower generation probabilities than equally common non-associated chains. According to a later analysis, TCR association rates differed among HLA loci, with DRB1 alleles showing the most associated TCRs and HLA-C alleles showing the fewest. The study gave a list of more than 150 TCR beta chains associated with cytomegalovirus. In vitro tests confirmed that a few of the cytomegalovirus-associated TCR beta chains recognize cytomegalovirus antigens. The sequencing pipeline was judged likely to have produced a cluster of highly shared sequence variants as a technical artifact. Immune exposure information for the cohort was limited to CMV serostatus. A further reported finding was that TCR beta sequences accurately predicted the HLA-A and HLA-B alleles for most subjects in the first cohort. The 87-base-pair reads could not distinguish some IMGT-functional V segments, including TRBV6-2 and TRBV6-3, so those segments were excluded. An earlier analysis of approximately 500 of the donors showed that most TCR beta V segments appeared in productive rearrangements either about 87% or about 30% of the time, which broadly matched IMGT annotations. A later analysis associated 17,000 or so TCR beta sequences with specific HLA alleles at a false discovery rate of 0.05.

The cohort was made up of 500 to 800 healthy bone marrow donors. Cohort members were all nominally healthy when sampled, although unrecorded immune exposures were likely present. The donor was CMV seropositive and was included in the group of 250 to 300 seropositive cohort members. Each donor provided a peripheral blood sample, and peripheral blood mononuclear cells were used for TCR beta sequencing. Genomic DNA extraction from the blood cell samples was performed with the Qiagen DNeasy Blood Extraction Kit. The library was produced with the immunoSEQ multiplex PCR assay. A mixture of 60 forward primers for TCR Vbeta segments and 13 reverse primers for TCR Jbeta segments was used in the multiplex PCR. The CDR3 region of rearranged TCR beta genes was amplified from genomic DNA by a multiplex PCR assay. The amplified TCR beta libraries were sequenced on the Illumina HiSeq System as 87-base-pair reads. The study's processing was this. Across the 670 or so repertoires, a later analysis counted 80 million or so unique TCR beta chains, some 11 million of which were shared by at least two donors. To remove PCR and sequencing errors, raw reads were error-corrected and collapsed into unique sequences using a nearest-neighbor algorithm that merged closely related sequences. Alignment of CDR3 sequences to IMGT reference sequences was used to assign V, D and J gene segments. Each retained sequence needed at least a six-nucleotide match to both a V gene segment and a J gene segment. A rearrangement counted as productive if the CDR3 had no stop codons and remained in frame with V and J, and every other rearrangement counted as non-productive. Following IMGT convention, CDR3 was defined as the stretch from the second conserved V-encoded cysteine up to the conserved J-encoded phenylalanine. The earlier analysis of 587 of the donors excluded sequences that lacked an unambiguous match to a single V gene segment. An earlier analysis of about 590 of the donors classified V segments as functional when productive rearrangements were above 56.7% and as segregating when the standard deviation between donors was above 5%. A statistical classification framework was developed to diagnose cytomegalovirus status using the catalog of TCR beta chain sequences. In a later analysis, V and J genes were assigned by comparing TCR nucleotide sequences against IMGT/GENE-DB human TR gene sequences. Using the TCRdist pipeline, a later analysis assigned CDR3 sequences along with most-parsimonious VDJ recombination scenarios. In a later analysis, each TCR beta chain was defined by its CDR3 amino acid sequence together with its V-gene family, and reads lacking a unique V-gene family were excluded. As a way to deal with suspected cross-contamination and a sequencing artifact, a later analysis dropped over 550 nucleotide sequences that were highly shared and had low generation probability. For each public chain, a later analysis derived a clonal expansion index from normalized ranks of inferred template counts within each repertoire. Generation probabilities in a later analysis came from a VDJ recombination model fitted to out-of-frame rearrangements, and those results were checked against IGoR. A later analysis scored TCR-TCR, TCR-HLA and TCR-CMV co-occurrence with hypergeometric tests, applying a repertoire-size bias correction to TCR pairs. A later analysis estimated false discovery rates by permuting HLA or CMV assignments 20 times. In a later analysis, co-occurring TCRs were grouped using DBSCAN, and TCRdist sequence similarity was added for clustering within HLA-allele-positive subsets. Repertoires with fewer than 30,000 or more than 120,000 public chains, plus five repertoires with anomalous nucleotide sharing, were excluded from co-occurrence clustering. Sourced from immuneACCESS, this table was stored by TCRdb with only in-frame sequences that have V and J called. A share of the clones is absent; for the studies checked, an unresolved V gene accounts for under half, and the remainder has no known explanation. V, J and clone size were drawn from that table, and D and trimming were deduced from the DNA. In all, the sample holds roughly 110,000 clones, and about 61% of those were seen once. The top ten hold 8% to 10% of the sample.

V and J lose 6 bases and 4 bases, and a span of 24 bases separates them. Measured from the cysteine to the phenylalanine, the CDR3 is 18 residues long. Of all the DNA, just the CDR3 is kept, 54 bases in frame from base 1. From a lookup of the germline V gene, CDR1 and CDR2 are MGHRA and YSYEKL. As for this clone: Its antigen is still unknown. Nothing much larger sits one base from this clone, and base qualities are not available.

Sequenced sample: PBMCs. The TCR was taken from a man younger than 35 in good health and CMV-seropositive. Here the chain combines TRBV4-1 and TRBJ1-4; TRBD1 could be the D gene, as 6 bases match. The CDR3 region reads CASRHLFGQNPLNEKLFF. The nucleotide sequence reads TGCGCCAGCAGACATTTATTCGGACAGAACCCACTTAATGAAAAACTGTTTTTT.